The TCR beta chain described here comes from a study of blood T cell repertoires in COVID-19. About the research overall: COVID-19 samples from acute and convalescent phases originated in the United States, Italy and Spain. PBMCs, B-cell-depleted T cells, or T cells provided the cDNA or gDNA that made up the material.

Using immunoSEQ multiplex PCR, the repertoire was profiled, and TCRdb retains in-frame clones only, with some absent. The repertoire consists of about 46,000 clones, with approximately 80% occurring once and the leading ten covering around 10%. Germline CDR1 SGHRS, CDR2 YFSETQ. After removal of 3 bases from V and 0 bases from J, the junction contained 10 bases not matched to a gene. This CDR3 is built from 17 residues. Input material: peripheral blood. The chain links TRBV5-1 to TRBJ2-3; TRBD1 matches 7 bases. The sequence was obtained from a man between 60 and 75 years old with acute or convalescent COVID-19. This CDR3 is CASSSLGTVRSTDTQYF. In DNA form, the CDR3 reads TGCGCCAGCAGCTCCCTGGGGACAGTCCGGAGCACAGATACGCAGTATTTT.